The subject of this entry is one T cell receptor beta chain. The data stem from a study of control samples from healthy donors and cancer patients. The germline gives CDR1 KGHSH, CDR2 LQKENI. CDR3 length: 14 amino acids. The germline V and J ends were trimmed by 0 bases and 5 bases, with 11 bases remaining between them. Using immunoSEQ multiplex PCR, the repertoire was profiled, and TCRdb retains in-frame clones only, with some absent. In the table there are fewer than 200,000 clones, around nine tenths of which are singletons. This receptor was taken from a man aged 30 to 39 in good health. The chain recombines TRBV18 with TRBJ2-7, with a tentative D call TRBD2 (5 bases). Sequencing used blood. This CDR3 is CASSPPPGMNEQYF. CDR3 in DNA: TGTGCCAGCTCACCACCTCCGGGGATGAACGAGCAGTACTTC. Filled out from reference TRBV18 and TRBJ2-7, the complete variable domain reads NAGVMQNPRHLVRRRGQEARLRCSPMKGHSHVYWYRQLPEEGLKFMVYLQKENIIDESGMPKERFSAEFPKEGPSILRIQQVVRGDSAAYFCASSPPPGMNEQYFGPGTRLTVT.